This T cell receptor beta chain was sequenced for a study of response to subunit inactivated influenza vaccine. General study results and limits: Authors suggested seasonal influenza vaccinations each recruit few new T cells.

Only one count was recorded for this clonotype. What it binds is not known. One entry per CDR3 protein results from TCRdb running MiXCR on the RT-PCR reads. The table shows fewer than 600,000 distinct CDR3 sequences, with around 7.7% occurring only once. Germline CDR1 SGHAT, CDR2 FQNNGV. The J segment lost 1 base and the V segment lost 6 bases, leaving 6 bases of the junction unmatched. The CDR3 loop spans 16 amino acids. This clonotype was sampled from a man aged 45 to 70 who received an inactivated influenza vaccine. The sequencing here drew on PBMCs from blood, taken roughly 24 months after vaccination. The chain links TRBV11-2 to TRBJ2-1; 10 bases align to TRBD1. CDR3 amino acids: CASRKDRGLSYNEQFF. Here the CDR3 DNA reads TGTGCCAGCAGAAAAGACAGGGGGCTTTCCTACAATGAGCAGTTCTTC.